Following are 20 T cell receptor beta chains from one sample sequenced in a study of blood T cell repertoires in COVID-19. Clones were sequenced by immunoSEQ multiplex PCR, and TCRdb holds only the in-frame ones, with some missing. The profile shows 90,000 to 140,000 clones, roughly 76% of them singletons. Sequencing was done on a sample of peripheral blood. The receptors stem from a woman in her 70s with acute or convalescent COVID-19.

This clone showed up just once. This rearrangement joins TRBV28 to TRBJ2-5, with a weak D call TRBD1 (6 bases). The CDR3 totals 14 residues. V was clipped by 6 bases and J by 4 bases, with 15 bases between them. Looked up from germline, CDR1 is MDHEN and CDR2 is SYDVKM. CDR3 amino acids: CASRPTGIPETQYF. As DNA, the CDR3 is TGTGCCAGCAGACCAACAGGGATCCCAGAGACCCAGTACTTC.

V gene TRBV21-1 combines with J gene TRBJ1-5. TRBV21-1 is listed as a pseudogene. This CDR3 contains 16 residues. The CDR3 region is CASSSNSGTQYQPQHF. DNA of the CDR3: TGTGCCAGCAGCAGTAATAGCGGGACACAATATCAGCCCCAGCATTTT.

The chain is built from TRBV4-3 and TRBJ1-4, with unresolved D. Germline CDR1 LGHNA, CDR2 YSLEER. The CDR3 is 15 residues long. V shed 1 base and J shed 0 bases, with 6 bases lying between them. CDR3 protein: CASSQAVATNEKLFF. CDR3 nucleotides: TGCGCCAGCAGCCAAGCGGTTGCAACTAATGAAAAACTGTTTTTT.

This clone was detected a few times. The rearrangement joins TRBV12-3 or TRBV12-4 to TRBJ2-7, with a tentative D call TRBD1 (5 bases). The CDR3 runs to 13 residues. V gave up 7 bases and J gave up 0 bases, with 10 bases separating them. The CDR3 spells CASNPTDSYEQYF. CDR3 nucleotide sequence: TGTGCCAGCAACCCGACAGACTCCTACGAGCAGTACTTC.

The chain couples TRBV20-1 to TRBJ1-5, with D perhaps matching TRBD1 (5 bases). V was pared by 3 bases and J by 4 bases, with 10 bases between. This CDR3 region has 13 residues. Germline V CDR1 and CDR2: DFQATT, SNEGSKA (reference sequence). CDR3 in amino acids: CSASWGGNQPQHF. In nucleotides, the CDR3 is TGCAGTGCTAGTTGGGGGGGTAATCAGCCCCAGCATTTT.

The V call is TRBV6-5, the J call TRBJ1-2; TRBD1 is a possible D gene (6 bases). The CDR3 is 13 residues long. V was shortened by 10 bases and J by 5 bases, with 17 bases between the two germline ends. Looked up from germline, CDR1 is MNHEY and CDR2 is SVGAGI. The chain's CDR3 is CATISTGWYGYTF. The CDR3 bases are TGTGCCACCATTTCTACAGGGTGGTATGGCTACACCTTC.

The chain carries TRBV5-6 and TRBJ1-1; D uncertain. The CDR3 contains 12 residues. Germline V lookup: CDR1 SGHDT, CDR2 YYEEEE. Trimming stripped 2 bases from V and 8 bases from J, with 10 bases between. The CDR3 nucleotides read TGTGCCAGCAGCTTCGCGGGGAAGGAAGCTTTCTTT. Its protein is CASSFAGKEAFF.

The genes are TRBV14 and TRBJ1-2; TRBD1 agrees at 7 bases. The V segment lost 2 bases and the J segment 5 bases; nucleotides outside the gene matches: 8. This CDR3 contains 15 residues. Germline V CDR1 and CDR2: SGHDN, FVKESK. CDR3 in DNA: TGTGCCAGCAGCCAATGGACGGGACAGCTATATGGCTACACCTTC. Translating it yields CASSQWTGQLYGYTF.

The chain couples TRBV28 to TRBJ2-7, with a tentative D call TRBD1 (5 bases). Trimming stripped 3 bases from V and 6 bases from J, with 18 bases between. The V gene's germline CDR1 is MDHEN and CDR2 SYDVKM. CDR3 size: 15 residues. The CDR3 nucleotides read TGTGCCAGCAGTTTCGTTGATAGTTCAAGGGGCGAGCAGTACTTC. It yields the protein CASSFVDSSRGEQYF.

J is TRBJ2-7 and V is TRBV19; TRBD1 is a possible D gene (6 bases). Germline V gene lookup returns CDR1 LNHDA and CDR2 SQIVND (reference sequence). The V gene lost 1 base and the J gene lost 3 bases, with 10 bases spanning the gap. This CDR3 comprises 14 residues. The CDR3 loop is CASSIGTDFYEQYF. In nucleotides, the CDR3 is TGTGCCAGTAGTATAGGGACAGACTTCTACGAGCAGTACTTC.

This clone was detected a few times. The CDR3 region has the DNA TGTGCCAGTAGTACTAGCGGGAGCGATGAGACCCAGTACTTC. Protein: CASSTSGSDETQYF. V is TRBV19 and J is TRBJ2-5; 10 bases agree with TRBD2. With 4 bases clipped from V and 5 bases from J, the junction kept 4 bases outside the gene matches. The germline V gene encodes CDR1 LNHDA and CDR2 SQIVND (reference sequence). CDR3 length equals 14 residues.

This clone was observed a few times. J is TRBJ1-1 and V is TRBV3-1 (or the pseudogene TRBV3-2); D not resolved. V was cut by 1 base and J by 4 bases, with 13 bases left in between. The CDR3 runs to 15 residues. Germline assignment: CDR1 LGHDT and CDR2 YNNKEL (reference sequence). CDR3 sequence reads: CASSQAVYSSTEAFF. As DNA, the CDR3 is TGTGCCAGCAGCCAAGCGGTGTACAGCAGCACTGAAGCTTTCTTT.

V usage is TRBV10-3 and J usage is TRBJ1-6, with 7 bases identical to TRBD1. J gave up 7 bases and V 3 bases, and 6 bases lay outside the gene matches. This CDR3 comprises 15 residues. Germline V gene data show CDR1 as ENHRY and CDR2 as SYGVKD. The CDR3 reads CAISEGGAKNSPLHF. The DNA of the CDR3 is TGTGCCATCAGTGAAGGGGGCGCGAAAAATTCACCCCTCCACTTT.

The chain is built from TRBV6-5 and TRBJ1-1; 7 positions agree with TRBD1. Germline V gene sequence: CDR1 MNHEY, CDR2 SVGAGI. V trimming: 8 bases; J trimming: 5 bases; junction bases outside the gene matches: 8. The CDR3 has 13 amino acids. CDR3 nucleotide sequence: TGTGCCAGCGGAACGAAGGGGGCTACTGAAGCTTTCTTT. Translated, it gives CASGTKGATEAFF.

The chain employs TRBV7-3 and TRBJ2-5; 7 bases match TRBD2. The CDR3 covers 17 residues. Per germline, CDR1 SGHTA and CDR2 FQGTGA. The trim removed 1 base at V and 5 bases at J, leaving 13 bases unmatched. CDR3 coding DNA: TGTGCCAGCAGCTTAAATGGCGGGAGCCCTGGAGGGGAGACCCAGTACTTC. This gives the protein CASSLNGGSPGGETQYF.

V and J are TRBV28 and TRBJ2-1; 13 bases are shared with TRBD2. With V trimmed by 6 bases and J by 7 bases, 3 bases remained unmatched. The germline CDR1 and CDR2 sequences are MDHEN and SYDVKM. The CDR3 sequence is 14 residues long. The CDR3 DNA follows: TGTGCCAGCAGCCGGACTAGCGGGAGAAATGAGCAGTTCTTC. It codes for CASSRTSGRNEQFF.

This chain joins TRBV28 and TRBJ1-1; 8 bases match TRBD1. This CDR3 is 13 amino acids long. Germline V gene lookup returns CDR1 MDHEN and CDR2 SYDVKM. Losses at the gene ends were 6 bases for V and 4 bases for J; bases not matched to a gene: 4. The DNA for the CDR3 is TGTGCCAGCAGGGGAGGACAGGGCACTGAAGCTTTCTTT. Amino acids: CASRGGQGTEAFF. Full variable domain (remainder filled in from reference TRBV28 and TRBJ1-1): DVKVTQSSRYLVKRTGEKVFLECVQDMDHENMFWYRQDPGLGLRLIYFSYDVKMKEKGDIPEGYSVSREKKERFSLILESASTNQTSMYLCASRGGQGTEAFFGQGTRLTVV.

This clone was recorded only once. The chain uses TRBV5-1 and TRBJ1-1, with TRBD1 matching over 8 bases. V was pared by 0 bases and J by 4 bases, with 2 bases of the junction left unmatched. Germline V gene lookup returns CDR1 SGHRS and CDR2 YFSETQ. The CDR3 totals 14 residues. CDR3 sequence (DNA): TGCGCCAGCAGCTTGGGGACAGGGACCACTGAAGCTTTCTTT. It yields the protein CASSLGTGTTEAFF.

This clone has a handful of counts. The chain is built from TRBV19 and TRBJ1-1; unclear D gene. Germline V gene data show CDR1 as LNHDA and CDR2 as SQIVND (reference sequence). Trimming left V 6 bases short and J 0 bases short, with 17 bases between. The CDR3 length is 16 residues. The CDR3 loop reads CASRGRNRGLNTEAFF. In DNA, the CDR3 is TGTGCCAGTAGGGGTCGGAACAGAGGGTTGAACACTGAAGCTTTCTTT.

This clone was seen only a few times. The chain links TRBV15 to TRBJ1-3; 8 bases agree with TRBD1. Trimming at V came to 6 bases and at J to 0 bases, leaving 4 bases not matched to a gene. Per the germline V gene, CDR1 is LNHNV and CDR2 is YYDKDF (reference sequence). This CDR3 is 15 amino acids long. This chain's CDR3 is CATSAGGISGNTIYF. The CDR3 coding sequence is TGTGCCACCAGTGCAGGGGGCATCTCTGGAAACACCATATATTTT.